This paragraph covers one TCR beta chain sequence. 13 Jbeta primers and 60 Vbeta primers were used for the PCR. Sequencing used immunoSEQ multiplex PCR; TCRdb keeps in-frame clones, though not all of them. The sample carries approximately 120,000 clones, less than 80% recorded once. This sample stems from a study of cytomegalovirus exposure and HLA in healthy donors. This clonotype was sampled from a young man in good health and CMV-seronegative. The sequenced sample consisted of PBMCs.

The CDR3 sequence is CASSYGGETDTQYF. In DNA, the CDR3 is TGTGCCAGCAGTTACGGAGGGGAAACAGATACGCAGTATTTT. The V call is TRBV6-6, the J call TRBJ2-3; maybe TRBD2 (6 bases). The CDR3 contains 14 residues. V was pared by 2 bases and J by 3 bases, with 9 bases between. CDR1 and CDR2 (germline): MNHNY, SVGAGI (reference sequence).